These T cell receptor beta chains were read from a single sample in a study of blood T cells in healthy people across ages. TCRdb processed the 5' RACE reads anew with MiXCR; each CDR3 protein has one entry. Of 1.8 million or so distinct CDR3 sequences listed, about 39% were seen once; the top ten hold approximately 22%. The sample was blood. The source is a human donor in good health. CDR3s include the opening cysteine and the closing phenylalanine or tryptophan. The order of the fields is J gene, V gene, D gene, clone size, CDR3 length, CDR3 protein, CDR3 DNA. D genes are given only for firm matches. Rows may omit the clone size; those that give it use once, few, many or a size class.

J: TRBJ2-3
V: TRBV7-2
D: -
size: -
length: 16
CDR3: CASSLVGDPSTDTQYF
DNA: TGTGCCAGCAGCTTGGTGGGGGATCCTAGCACAGATACGCAGTATTTT

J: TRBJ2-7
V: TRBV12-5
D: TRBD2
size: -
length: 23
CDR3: CASGLVPTFRGLAGGRLSYEQYF
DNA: TGTGCTAGTGGTTTGGTACCGACATTCCGAGGACTAGCGGGGGGGCGGCTATCCTACGAGCAGTACTTC

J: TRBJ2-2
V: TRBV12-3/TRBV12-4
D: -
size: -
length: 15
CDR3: CASSPPRKNTGELFF
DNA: TGTGCCAGCAGTCCCCCACGGAAGAACACCGGGGAGCTGTTTTTT

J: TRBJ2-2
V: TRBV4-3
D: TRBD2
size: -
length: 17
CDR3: CASSQETSGWDTGELFF
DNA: TGCGCCAGCAGCCAAGAGACTAGCGGTTGGGACACCGGGGAGCTGTTTTTT

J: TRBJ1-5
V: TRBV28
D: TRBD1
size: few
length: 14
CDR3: CASSPRGLNQPQHF
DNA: TGTGCCAGCAGTCCTAGGGGGCTGAATCAGCCCCAGCATTTT

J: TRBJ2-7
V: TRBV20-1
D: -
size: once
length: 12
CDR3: CSARVSGDEQYF
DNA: TGCAGTGCTAGAGTCTCGGGAGACGAGCAGTACTTC

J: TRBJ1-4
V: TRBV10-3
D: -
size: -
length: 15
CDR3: CAISESFRDNEKLFF
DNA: TGTGCCATCAGTGAGTCCTTTCGAGATAATGAAAAACTGTTTTTT

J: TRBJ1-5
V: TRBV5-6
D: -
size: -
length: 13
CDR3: CASSTGFSQPQHF
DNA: TGTGCCAGCAGTACGGGGTTCTCTCAGCCCCAGCATTTT

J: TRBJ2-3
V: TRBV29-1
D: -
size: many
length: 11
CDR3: CSVELRDTQYF
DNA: TGCAGCGTAGAATTACGAGATACGCAGTATTTT

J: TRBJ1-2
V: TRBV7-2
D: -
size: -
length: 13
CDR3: CASSRTELYGYTF
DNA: TGTGCCAGCAGCCGGACAGAACTCTATGGCTACACCTTC

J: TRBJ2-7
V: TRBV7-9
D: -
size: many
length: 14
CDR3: CASSSPGQSYEQYF
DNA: TGTGCCAGCAGCTCCCCAGGACAGTCCTACGAGCAGTACTTC

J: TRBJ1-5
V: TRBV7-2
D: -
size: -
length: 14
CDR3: CASSLGIINQPQHF
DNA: TGTGCCAGCAGCTTAGGAATAATTAACCAGCCCCAGCATTTT

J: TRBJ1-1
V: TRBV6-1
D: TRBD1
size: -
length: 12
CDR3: CASTQGATEAFF
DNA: TGTGCCAGTACACAGGGGGCCACTGAAGCTTTCTTT

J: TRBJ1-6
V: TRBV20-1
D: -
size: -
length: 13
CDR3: CSARPTSGSPLHF
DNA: TGCAGTGCTAGGCCGACATCGGGATCACCCCTCCACTTT

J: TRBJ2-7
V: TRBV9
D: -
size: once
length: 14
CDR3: CASSVQGAGNEQYF
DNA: TGTGCCAGCAGCGTCCAGGGTGCCGGGAACGAGCAGTACTTC

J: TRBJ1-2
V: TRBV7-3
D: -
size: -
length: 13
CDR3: CASSLRTTGGYTF
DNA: TGTGCCAGCAGCTTGAGAACAACGGGTGGCTACACCTTC

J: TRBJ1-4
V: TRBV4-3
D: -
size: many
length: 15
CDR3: CASSQVASTNEKLFF
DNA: TGCGCCAGCAGCCAAGTGGCATCAACTAATGAAAAACTGTTTTTT

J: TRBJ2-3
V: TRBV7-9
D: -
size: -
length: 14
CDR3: CASSQWGSTDTQYF
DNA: TGTGCCAGCAGCCAGTGGGGGAGCACAGATACGCAGTATTTT

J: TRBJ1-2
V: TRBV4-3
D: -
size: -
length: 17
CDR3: CASSQDRFGGRVYGYTF
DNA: TGCGCCAGCAGCCAAGACCGGTTCGGGGGCAGGGTATATGGCTACACCTTC

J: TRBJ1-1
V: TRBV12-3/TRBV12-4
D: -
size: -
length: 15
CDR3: CASTPIGGVNTEAFF
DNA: TGTGCCAGCACCCCTATAGGAGGGGTGAACACTGAAGCTTTCTTT

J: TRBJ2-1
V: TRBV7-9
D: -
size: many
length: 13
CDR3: CASSTRELQEQFF
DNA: TGTGCCAGCAGCACCCGGGAGCTCCAAGAGCAGTTCTTC

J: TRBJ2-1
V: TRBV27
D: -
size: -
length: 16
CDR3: CASSLVVGAPYNEQFF
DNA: TGTGCCAGCAGTTTAGTCGTGGGGGCCCCCTACAATGAGCAGTTCTTC

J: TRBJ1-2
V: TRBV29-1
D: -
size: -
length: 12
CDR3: CSGIQPNDGYTF
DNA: TGCAGCGGTATACAGCCTAACGATGGCTACACCTTC

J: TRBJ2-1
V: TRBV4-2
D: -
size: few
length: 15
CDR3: CASSQERPRGYEQFF
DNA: TGTGCCAGCAGCCAAGAAAGGCCGAGGGGATATGAGCAGTTCTTC

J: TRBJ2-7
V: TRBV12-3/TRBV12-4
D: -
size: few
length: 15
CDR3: CASSSPLGDLYEQYF
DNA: TGTGCCAGCAGTTCCCCCTTAGGGGACTTATACGAGCAGTACTTC

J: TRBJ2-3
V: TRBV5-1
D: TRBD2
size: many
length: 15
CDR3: CASSLTSGSTDTQYF
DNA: TGTGCCAGCAGCTTAACTAGCGGTAGCACAGATACGCAGTATTTT

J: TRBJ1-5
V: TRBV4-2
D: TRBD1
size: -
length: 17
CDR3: CASSQDLTGGYNQPQHF
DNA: TGTGCCAGCAGCCAAGACCTGACAGGGGGCTACAATCAGCCCCAGCATTTT

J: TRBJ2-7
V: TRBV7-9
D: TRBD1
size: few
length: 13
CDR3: CASSSKTGVEQYF
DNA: TGTGCCAGCAGCTCCAAGACAGGGGTCGAGCAGTACTTC

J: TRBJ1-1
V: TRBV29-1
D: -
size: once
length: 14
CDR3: CSVEDSGRSIEAFF
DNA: TGCAGCGTTGAAGACTCGGGACGGAGCATCGAAGCTTTCTTT

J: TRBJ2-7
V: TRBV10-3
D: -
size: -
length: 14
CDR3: CAIRGGRGYYEQYF
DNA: TGTGCCATCAGGGGTGGGAGGGGGTACTACGAGCAGTACTTC

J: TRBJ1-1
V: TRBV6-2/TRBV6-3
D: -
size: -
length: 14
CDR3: CASSYYGAGTEAFF
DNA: TGTGCCAGCAGTTACTATGGGGCAGGGACTGAAGCTTTCTTT

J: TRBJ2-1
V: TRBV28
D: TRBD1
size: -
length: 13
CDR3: CASTATGKNEQFF
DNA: TGTGCCAGCACCGCGACAGGGAAAAATGAGCAGTTCTTC

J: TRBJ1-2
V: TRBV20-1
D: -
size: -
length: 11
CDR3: CSVLLSMGYTF
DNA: TGCAGTGTACTGCTGTCTATGGGCTACACCTTC

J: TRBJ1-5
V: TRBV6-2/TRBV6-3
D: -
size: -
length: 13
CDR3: CASSRIGIQPQHF
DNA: TGTGCCAGCAGTAGGATAGGGATCCAGCCCCAGCATTTT

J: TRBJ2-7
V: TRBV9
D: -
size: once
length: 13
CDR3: CASSNDRNYEQYF
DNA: TGTGCCAGCAGCAACGACAGGAACTACGAGCAGTACTTC

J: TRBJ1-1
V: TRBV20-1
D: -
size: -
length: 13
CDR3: CSAREYIYTEAFF
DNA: TGCAGTGCCCGAGAATACATCTACACTGAAGCTTTCTTT

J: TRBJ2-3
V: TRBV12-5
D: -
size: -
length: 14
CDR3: CAGGQDSFTDTQYF
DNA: TGTGCTGGTGGTCAAGACAGTTTCACAGATACGCAGTATTTT

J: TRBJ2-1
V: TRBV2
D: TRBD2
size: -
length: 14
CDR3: CASQLAGGRSEQFF
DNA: TGTGCCAGCCAACTAGCGGGGGGGCGGAGTGAGCAGTTCTTC

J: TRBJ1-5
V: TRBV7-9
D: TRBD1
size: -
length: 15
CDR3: CASSFDRGEGQPQHF
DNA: TGTGCCAGCAGCTTCGACAGGGGAGAAGGCCAGCCCCAGCATTTT

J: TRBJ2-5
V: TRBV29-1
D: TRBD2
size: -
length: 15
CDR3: CSVARPPGREETQYF
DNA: TGCAGCGTTGCCAGACCCCCGGGGAGGGAAGAGACCCAGTACTTC

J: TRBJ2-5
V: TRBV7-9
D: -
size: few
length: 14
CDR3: CASSPSSLQETQYF
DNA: TGTGCCAGCAGCCCATCTTCCCTCCAAGAGACCCAGTACTTC

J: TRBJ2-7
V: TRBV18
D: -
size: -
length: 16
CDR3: CASSPPTQAVTYEQYF
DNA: TGTGCCAGCTCACCACCGACACAGGCCGTGACCTACGAGCAGTACTTC

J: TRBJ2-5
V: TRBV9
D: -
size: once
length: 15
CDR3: CASSVGGGPYETQYF
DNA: TGTGCCAGCAGCGTAGGCGGGGGCCCTTACGAGACCCAGTACTTC

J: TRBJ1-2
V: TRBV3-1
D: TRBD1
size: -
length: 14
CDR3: CASSDQDRGFGYTF
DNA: TGTGCCAGCAGCGACCAGGACAGGGGATTCGGCTACACCTTC

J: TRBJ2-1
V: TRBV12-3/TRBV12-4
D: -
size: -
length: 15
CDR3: CASSPGPYGDNEQFF
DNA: TGTGCCAGCAGTCCGGGACCCTACGGGGACAATGAGCAGTTCTTC

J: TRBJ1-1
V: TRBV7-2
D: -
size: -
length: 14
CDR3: CASSAGCANTEAFF
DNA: TGTGCCAGCAGCGCGGGTTGTGCGAACACTGAAGCTTTCTTT

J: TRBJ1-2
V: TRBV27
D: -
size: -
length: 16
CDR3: CASSPKAVGANYGYTF
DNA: TGTGCCAGCAGTCCTAAAGCGGTGGGGGCTAACTATGGCTACACCTTC

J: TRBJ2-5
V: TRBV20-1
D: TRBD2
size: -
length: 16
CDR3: CSAGDLLAGGMETQYF
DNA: TGCAGTGCTGGAGATCTCCTAGCGGGGGGGATGGAGACCCAGTACTTC

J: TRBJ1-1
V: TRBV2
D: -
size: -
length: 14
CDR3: CASSEEWAATEAFF
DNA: TGTGCCAGCAGTGAAGAGTGGGCAGCGACTGAAGCTTTCTTT

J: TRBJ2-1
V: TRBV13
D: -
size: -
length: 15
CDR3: CASSSGTVRYNEQFF
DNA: TGTGCCAGCAGCTCCGGGACCGTGCGATACAATGAGCAGTTCTTC

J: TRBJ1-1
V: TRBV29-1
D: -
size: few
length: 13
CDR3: CSVETGRGTEAFF
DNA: TGCAGCGTTGAAACAGGGAGGGGGACTGAAGCTTTCTTT

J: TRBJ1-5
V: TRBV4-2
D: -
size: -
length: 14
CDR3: CASSLEGEDQPQHF
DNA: TGTGCCAGCAGCCTTGAGGGGGAAGATCAGCCCCAGCATTTT

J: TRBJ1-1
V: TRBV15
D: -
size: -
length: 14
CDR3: CATSRARANTEAFF
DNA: TGTGCCACCAGCAGAGCTCGGGCGAACACTGAAGCTTTCTTT

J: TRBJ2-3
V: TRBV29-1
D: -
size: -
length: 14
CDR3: CSFTQLIYTDTQYF
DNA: TGCAGCTTCACACAGCTTATTTACACAGATACGCAGTATTTT